A selection of T cell receptor beta chains follows, all from one sample in a study of blood T cell repertoires in COVID-19. Generated by immunoSEQ multiplex PCR, the TCRdb table keeps only in-frame clones and is missing some. The sample includes 150,000 to 200,000 clones, around 80% of them seen just once. The sample taken for sequencing was peripheral blood. These receptors were obtained from an elderly woman with acute or convalescent COVID-19. The conserved cysteine and the conserved F or W are not part of the CDR3 here.

length	V	J	CDR3
12	TRBV7-9	TRBJ1-2	ASSPGQLGPGYT
13	TRBV7-9	TRBJ2-7	ASSLRELTTYEQY
17	TRBV6-2/TRBV6-3	TRBJ2-3	ASSYSRTSLHQSTDTQY
14	TRBV10-3	TRBJ2-3	AISDPGRGYGDTQY
12	TRBV30	TRBJ1-1	AWRNQGSFAEAF
12	TRBV7-2	TRBJ2-1	ASSLEQVGNEQF
14	TRBV18	TRBJ2-2	ASPTAPRQEQRELF
13	TRBV7-9	TRBJ2-3	ASSLAQGSTDTQY
10	TRBV10-3	TRBJ2-5	AIRGTSGIPY
12	TRBV7-2	TRBJ1-4	ASSIRGGEQKLF
13	TRBV5-8	TRBJ2-5	ASSPGLVTRETQY
14	TRBV9	TRBJ1-3	ASSVGSSVSGNTIY
14	TRBV6-4	TRBJ2-7	ASSEIGGALAYEQY
11	TRBV7-2	TRBJ1-2	ASSRRQAYGYT
12	TRBV4-1	TRBJ2-1	ASSRGIQVNEQF
15	TRBV3-1/TRBV3-2	TRBJ2-1	ASSQGVSVARVHEQF
12	TRBV21-1	TRBJ1-2	ASRTFGEGYGYT
14	TRBV10-2	TRBJ2-2	ARSGTGGSRTGELF
13	TRBV29-1	TRBJ2-3	SVNRDRENTDTQY
12	TRBV2	TRBJ2-1	ASSGLAGFIEQF
12	TRBV19	TRBJ1-1	ASSIVGLNTEAF
14	TRBV4-1	TRBJ1-2	ASTSNDRALFYGYT
11	TRBV6-5	TRBJ1-2	ASSSDRSSSYT
12	TRBV6-2/TRBV6-3	TRBJ1-5	ASSYTGGYQPQH
12	TRBV3-1/TRBV3-2	TRBJ2-2	ASSQVVGGGELF
16	TRBV24-1	TRBJ2-3	ATSDLTRLQRPPDTQY
11	TRBV6-4	TRBJ1-1	ASSDTEGTEAF
14	TRBV7-9	TRBJ2-5	ASSSLAGGPVGTQY
12	TRBV19	TRBJ2-7	ASRTGGVKDEQY
11	TRBV11-3	TRBJ2-2	ASSGRNTGELF
12	TRBV5-1	TRBJ2-1	ASSLRGSYIEQF
13	TRBV5-1	TRBJ2-7	ASSRRTGSRYEQY
14	TRBV6-6	TRBJ2-7	ASSFVAGREGGEQY
13	TRBV11-2	TRBJ2-3	ASSNQGGATDTQY
12	TRBV28	TRBJ1-2	ATGGDRQLYGYT
12	TRBV7-2	TRBJ2-7	ASSLARGSYEQY
12	TRBV11-2	TRBJ2-7	ASSLRIATHEQY
15	TRBV28	TRBJ2-4	ASSPRAVPLAKNIQY
13	TRBV19	TRBJ1-1	ASSIITELNTEAF
13	TRBV7-9	TRBJ1-5	ASSPQGTVNQPQH
15	TRBV7-2	TRBJ2-3	ASSSPGKPGSTDTQY
13	TRBV7-9	TRBJ1-4	ASSLDQGYNEKLF
12	TRBV3-1/TRBV3-2	TRBJ2-1	ASSHTGGGNEQF
10	TRBV19	TRBJ2-3	ASSHTGGAQY
12	TRBV5-1	TRBJ1-1	ASSAGTANTEAF
14	TRBV28	TRBJ2-1	ASSISGSGSYNEQF
14	TRBV3-1/TRBV3-2	TRBJ2-1	ASSPLRGRGGDEQF
12	TRBV25-1	TRBJ2-7	ASSGGTGLYEQY
13	TRBV5-1	TRBJ1-6	ASSPQGISNSPLH
13	TRBV4-2	TRBJ2-3	ASSLRDRSTDTQY
12	TRBV19	TRBJ2-2	ASSIGGDTGELF
14	TRBV19	TRBJ2-3	ASRTRLEVPTDTQY
14	TRBV2	TRBJ2-5	ASSPTTSGGRETQY
12	TRBV7-2	TRBJ1-5	ASSFHRGPQPQH
15	TRBV19	TRBJ2-1	ASSIIRASDSYNEQF
12	TRBV2	TRBJ2-4	ASRAVLAKNIQY
13	TRBV30	TRBJ1-1	AWSVWDRGNTEAF